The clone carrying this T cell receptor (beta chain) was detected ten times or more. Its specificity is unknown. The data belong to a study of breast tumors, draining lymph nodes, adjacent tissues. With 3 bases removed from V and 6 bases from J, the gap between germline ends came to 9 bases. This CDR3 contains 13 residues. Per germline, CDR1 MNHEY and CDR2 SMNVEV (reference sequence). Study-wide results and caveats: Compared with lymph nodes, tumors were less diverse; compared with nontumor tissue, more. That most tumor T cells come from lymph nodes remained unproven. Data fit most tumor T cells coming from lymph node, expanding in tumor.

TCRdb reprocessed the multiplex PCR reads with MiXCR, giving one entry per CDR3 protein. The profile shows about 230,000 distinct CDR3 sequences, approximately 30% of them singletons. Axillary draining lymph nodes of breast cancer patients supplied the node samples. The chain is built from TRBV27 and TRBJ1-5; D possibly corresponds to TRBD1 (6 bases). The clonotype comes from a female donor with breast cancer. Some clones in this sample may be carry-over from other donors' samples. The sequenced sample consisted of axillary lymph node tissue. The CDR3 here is CASSFGGRQPQHF. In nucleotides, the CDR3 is TGTGCCAGCAGTTTTGGGGGGCGTCAGCCCCAGCATTTT.